Reported below is one T cell receptor beta chain. No antigen is known for it. The sample comes from a study of monozygotic twins with inflammatory bowel disease. General study results and limits: Sharing of clonotypes with others was lower in IBD patients than in healthy twins, and this was especially so with disease activity.

A total RNA quantity of around 3,700 ng went into each TCR library. One entry per CDR3 protein, without DNA, is what TCRdb gives after re-calling the 5' RACE reads. In total, the table holds more than 300,000 distinct CDR3 sequences. The CDR3 has 16 residues. CDR1 is MNHNS and CDR2 is SASEGT in the germline V gene. This TCR was recovered from a human donor with ulcerative colitis or Crohn's disease, or a healthy co-twin of an affected twin (not recorded which). This chain connects TRBV6-1 to TRBJ1-5; TCRdb designates TRBD1, a call that cannot be tested without DNA. The sequenced sample consisted of blood. CDR3 loop: CASSGTGGYSNQPQHF.